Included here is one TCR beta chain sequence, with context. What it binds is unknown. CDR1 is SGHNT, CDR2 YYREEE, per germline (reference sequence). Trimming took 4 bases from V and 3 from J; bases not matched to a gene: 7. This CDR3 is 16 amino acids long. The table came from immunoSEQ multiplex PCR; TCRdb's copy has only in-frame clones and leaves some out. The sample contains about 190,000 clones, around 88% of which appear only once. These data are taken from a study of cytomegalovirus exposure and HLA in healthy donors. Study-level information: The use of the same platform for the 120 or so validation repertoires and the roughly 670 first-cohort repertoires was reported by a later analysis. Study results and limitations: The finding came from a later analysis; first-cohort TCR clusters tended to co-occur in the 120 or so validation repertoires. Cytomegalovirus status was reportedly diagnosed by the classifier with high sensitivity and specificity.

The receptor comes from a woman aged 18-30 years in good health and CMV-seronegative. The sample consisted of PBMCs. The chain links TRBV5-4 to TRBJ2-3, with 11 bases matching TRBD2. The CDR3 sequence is CASSPELAGVTDTQYF. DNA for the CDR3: TGTGCCAGCAGCCCCGAACTAGCGGGAGTGACAGATACGCAGTATTTT.